These T cell receptor beta chains were read from a single sample in a study of shared clonotypes between healthy human individuals. Assay used: immunoSEQ multiplex PCR; TCRdb lists only in-frame clones, some missing. This repertoire shows under 2.5 million clones, 80% to 95% found once; its top ten account for roughly 0.34%. Sample: naive CD4+ T cells from PBMCs. These receptors originate from a man aged 18 to 29 in good health. Some clones in this sample may be carry-over from other donors' samples. Each CDR3 is given without its conserved first and last residue. The order of the fields is clone size, V gene, CDR3 protein. Some rows have no size entry. The others give once, few or many, or a class for an expanded clone.

NA,TRBV19,ASSPRTGRAYEQY
NA,TRBV28,ASSNSDSSEQY
NA,TRBV6-6,ASSYQRTGELF
NA,TRBV5-6,ASSLGGVLSNQPQH
NA,TRBV30,AWSVGRGRLETQY
NA,TRBV7-8,ASSLARNQPQH
NA,TRBV28,ASSHGTSGNEQF
NA,TRBV29-1,SVALRQVTSEAF
NA,TRBV10-2,AKRDRGLLAGGREQY
NA,TRBV19,ASSISWTGNKGNQPQH
NA,TRBV5-1,ASSLEFLTGELF
NA,TRBV15,ATSRVGGFSDTQY
few,TRBV2,ASRQGQGNYT
NA,TRBV5-1,ASSLDASGIYNEQF
few,TRBV29-1,SAAGVMNTEAF
NA,TRBV11-2,ASSFQGARDSIQY